The 17 T cell receptor beta chains below were found in one sample sequenced in a study of T cells after yellow fever vaccination. TCRdb fed the 5' RACE reads into MiXCR, producing one record per CDR3 protein. Of about 320,000 distinct CDR3 sequences listed, 4% to 5.5% are singletons. The specimen comprised PBMCs, sampled 15 days after the yellow fever booster vaccination. These receptors were collected from a young man who received the YFV17D yellow fever vaccine.

The V call is TRBV5-1, the J call TRBJ2-7, with D uncertain. V shed 0 bases and J shed 0 bases, with 13 bases lying between them. Germline V gene data show CDR1 as SGHRS and CDR2 as YFSETQ. This CDR3 region has 16 residues. CDR3 nucleotide sequence: TGCGCCAGCAGCTTGGGTGGCGGAATGAGCTCCTACGAGCAGTACGTC. It translates to CASSLGGGMSSYEQYV.

The chain carries TRBV11-1 and TRBJ2-5, with D possibly being TRBD2 (6 bases). The CDR3 is 16 amino acids. Per germline, CDR1 SGHAT and CDR2 FQDESV (reference sequence). V was pared by 6 bases and J by 0 bases, with 17 bases between. CDR3: CASSSGLTKYQETQYF. The CDR3, as DNA: TGTGCCAGCAGTTCGGGACTTACAAAGTACCAAGAGACCCAGTACTTC.

This clonotype was detected ten times or more. As DNA, the CDR3 is TGCGCCAGCAGCCAAGTTGTAGATAGCAATCAGCCCCAGCATTTT. Amino acids: CASSQVVDSNQPQHF. This sequence joins TRBV4-1 and TRBJ1-5; D gene ambiguous. Germline V gene data show CDR1 as MGHRA and CDR2 as YSYEKL. The CDR3 extends over 15 amino acids. Trimming removed 1 base at V and 0 bases at J, with 7 bases between.

This clonotype was counted many times. The rearrangement links TRBV5-1 to TRBJ1-2; 7 nucleotides agree with TRBD1. This CDR3 is built from 14 residues. Germline CDR1 reads SGHRS; CDR2 reads YFSETQ. Losses at the gene ends were 4 bases for V and 7 bases for J; bases not matched to a gene: 10. CDR3 bases: TGCGCCAGCAGCCTGGTGAGGGGGCAACTTGGCTACACCTTC. Amino acids: CASSLVRGQLGYTF.

The rearrangement joins TRBV12-3 or TRBV12-4 to TRBJ2-1, with 8 bases aligning to TRBD2. The V and J ends lost 5 bases and 8 bases, in that order; junction bases with no gene match: 8. The CDR3 spans 14 residues. CDR3 in amino acids: CASSLREGRHEQFF. The CDR3 DNA sequence: TGTGCCAGCAGTCTCCGGGAGGGTCGGCATGAGCAGTTCTTC.

The genes are TRBV5-1 and TRBJ1-4, with no clear D. Trimming removed 4 bases at V and 7 bases at J, with 8 bases between. Germline V CDR1 and CDR2: SGHRS, YFSETQ. The CDR3 totals 12 residues. Written as DNA, the CDR3 is TGCGCCAGCAGCCTCGATTTTGAAAAACTGTTTTTT. Protein product: CASSLDFEKLFF.

This clonotype has a count of ten or more. The chain recombines TRBV24-1 with TRBJ2-7; tentative D call: TRBD1 (6 bases). Germline values: CDR1 KGHDR, CDR2 SFDVKD. V was clipped by 8 bases and J by 5 bases, with 30 bases between them. The CDR3 covers 18 residues. The DNA for the CDR3 is TGTGCCACCACCCCAGGAACCGGGACACCCTTCCGCTTCCACGAGCAGTACTTC. This sequence encodes CATTPGTGTPFRFHEQYF.

The rearrangement joins TRBV4-3 to TRBJ2-5; 9 nucleotides align to TRBD2. The germline CDR1 and CDR2 sequences are LGHNA and YSLEER. The CDR3 spans 16 residues. Germline trimming cut 5 bases from V and 0 bases from J; bases unmatched to any gene: 7. The chain's CDR3 is CASSMRLAEYQETQYF. The DNA for the CDR3 is TGCGCCAGCAGCATGAGACTAGCGGAGTACCAAGAGACCCAGTACTTC.

This clonotype appeared a few times. J is TRBJ1-5 and V is TRBV29-1, with a possible D match to TRBD1 (6 bases). This CDR3 region has 13 residues. Trimming took off 7 bases at V and 2 bases at J, with 12 bases between the two ends. The germline CDR1 and CDR2 sequences are SQVTM and ANQGSEA. Here the CDR3 DNA reads TGCAGCGCCGGGGGCGCGGGCAATCAGCCCCAGCATTTT. This translates into CSAGGAGNQPQHF.

This clonotype was counted at least ten times. This chain connects TRBV12-3 or TRBV12-4 to TRBJ1-2, with a tentative D call TRBD1 (5 bases). V lost 5 bases to trimming and J lost 4 bases, with 14 bases between them. The CDR3 has 14 amino acids. CDR3 in DNA: TGTGCCAGCAGTCGAACAGGAGAGGGCTATGGCTACACCTTC. The encoded protein is CASSRTGEGYGYTF.

This clonotype was counted many times. The rearrangement joins TRBV7-9 to TRBJ1-2; TRBD1 agrees at 7 bases. The germline V gene encodes CDR1 SEHNR and CDR2 FQNEAQ (reference sequence). The trim removed 5 bases at V and 4 bases at J, leaving 7 bases unmatched. The CDR3 is 14 amino acids. CDR3 residues: CASSPTGSGYGYTF. In DNA form, the CDR3 reads TGTGCCAGCAGCCCGACAGGGTCGGGCTATGGCTACACCTTC.

The genes are TRBV6-5 and TRBJ2-6; D uncertain. The germline V gene encodes CDR1 MNHEY and CDR2 SVGAGI. This CDR3 contains 14 residues. The germline V and J ends were trimmed by 5 bases and 3 bases, with 8 bases remaining between them. Here the CDR3 DNA reads TGTGCCAGCAGTCAATCATATGGGGCCAACGTCCTGACTTTC. Translation: CASSQSYGANVLTF.

This clonotype was observed many times. CDR3 protein: CASSFVGVNYGYTF. DNA for the CDR3: TGTGCCAGCAGTTTCGTAGGGGTGAACTATGGCTACACCTTC. The chain employs TRBV27 and TRBJ1-2; tentatively, D is TRBD1 (5 bases). Germline loops: CDR1 MNHEY, CDR2 SMNVEV (reference sequence). V lost 3 bases and J lost 2, with 10 bases in between. This CDR3 is 14 amino acids long.

This clonotype has at least ten counts. The chain recombines TRBV7-3 with TRBJ2-3; D is unresolved. CDR3 length: 14 residues. CDR1 and CDR2 from the germline V gene are SGHTA and FQGTGA. V was clipped by 6 bases and J by 2 bases, with 12 bases between them. In DNA, the CDR3 is TGTGCCAGCAGTTTCGGGTTACACACAGATACGCAGTATTTT. This encodes CASSFGLHTDTQYF. The variable domain in full, with the rest retrieved from reference TRBV7-3 and TRBJ2-3, is GAGVSQTPSNKVTEKGKYVELRCDPISGHTALYWYRQSLGQGPEFLIYFQGTGAADDSGLPNDRFFAVRPEGSVSTLKIQRTERGDSAVYLCASSFGLHTDTQYFGPGTRLTVL.

V is TRBV6-1 and J is TRBJ2-5, with D unresolved. The ends were cut back, 0 bases at V and 5 bases at J, with 10 bases in the middle. The CDR3 is 14 amino acids. CDR1 MNHNS and CDR2 SASEGT come from the germline V gene. DNA of the CDR3: TGTGCCAGCAGTGAAGCCACCCCTCAGGAGACCCAGTACTTC. Residues: CASSEATPQETQYF.

This sequence joins TRBV7-2 and TRBJ2-7; TRBD1 is a possible D gene (6 bases). This CDR3 has 13 amino acids. The V gene lost 5 bases and the J gene lost 3 bases, with 11 bases spanning the gap. The V gene's germline CDR1 is SGHTA and CDR2 FQGNSA. The CDR3 DNA follows: TGTGCCAGCAGCCTCCGGGACAACTACGAGCAGTACGTC. It translates to CASSLRDNYEQYV.

This clonotype appeared many times. The V and J genes are TRBV6-1 and TRBJ2-5; 9 nucleotides line up with TRBD2. V was pared by 2 bases and J by 1 base, with 8 bases of the junction left unmatched. This CDR3 has 17 amino acids. Germline lookup yields CDR1 MNHNS and CDR2 SASEGT. CDR3 in amino acids: CASSEWGSGGAQETQYF. CDR3 nucleotides: TGTGCCAGCAGTGAATGGGGTAGCGGGGGCGCCCAAGAGACCCAGTACTTC.